The 31 T cell receptor beta chains below were found in one sample sequenced in a study of T-cell reconstitution after alpha-beta-depleted transplantation in children. As it was prepared, the TCRbeta library received unique molecular identifiers. Each CDR3 protein is one row after TCRdb ran MiXCR on the PCR reads. The sample yields a few hundred thousand distinct CDR3 sequences, roughly 21% seen once. Sequencing was performed on PBMCs, mostly from graft donor cells, taken 180 days after TCRalphabeta/CD19-depleted stem cell transplant. These receptors were collected from a male patient aged 10-17 years who had a stem cell transplant for acute lymphoblastic leukemia, so the T cells may come from the graft donor.

This clonotype has a count of ten or more. The rearrangement links TRBV12-3 or TRBV12-4 to TRBJ1-1; D remains unclear. Trimming took off 5 bases at V and 3 bases at J, with 13 bases between the two ends. This CDR3 is built from 14 residues. In nucleotides, the CDR3 is TGTGCCAGCAGTCCCCGACGGAGTTACACTGAAGCTTTCTTT. The encoded protein is CASSPRRSYTEAFF.

This chain connects TRBV5-5 to TRBJ2-6, with 10 nucleotides matching TRBD2. This CDR3 has 18 amino acids. V dropped 1 base and J dropped 0; count of bases not matched to a gene: 4. Germline V gene lookup returns CDR1 SGHKS and CDR2 YYEKEE (reference sequence). In DNA, the CDR3 is TGTGCCAGCAGCTTGAGCGGGGGGGACTTCTCTGGGGCCAACGTCCTGACTTTC. Protein sequence: CASSLSGGDFSGANVLTF.

The rearrangement joins TRBV15 to TRBJ2-7, with TRBD1 identical over 12 bases. Germline CDR1 and CDR2: LNHNV and YYDKDF (reference sequence). CDR3 length: 17 residues. The junction had 7 bases not matched to a gene; V was cut back by 1 base and J by 3 bases. CDR3 protein: CATSRGTGTGGFYEQYF. The CDR3 DNA reads TGTGCCACCAGCAGAGGAACCGGGACAGGGGGCTTCTACGAGCAGTACTTC.

This clonotype was recorded many times. The chain links TRBV20-1 to TRBJ1-1, with D tentatively TRBD1 (6 bases). Trimming removed 6 bases at V and 1 base at J, with 12 bases between. The CDR3 extends over 13 amino acids. In germline, CDR1 is DFQATT, CDR2 SNEGSKA (reference sequence). The CDR3 DNA follows: TGCAGTGCGGCAGGGGTGACGAACACTGAAGCTTTCTTT. It translates to CSAAGVTNTEAFF.

This clonotype appeared many times. The chain combines TRBV6-1 with TRBJ2-3; the D gene is possibly TRBD2 (5 bases). In germline, CDR1 is MNHNS, CDR2 SASEGT. The CDR3 runs 13 residues. V was trimmed by 2 bases and J by 4 bases, leaving 7 bases between them. As DNA, the CDR3 is TGTGCCAGCAGTGAAACGAGGGCAGATACGCAGTATTTT. This gives the protein CASSETRADTQYF.

This clonotype occurred many times. CDR3 nucleotides: TGCAGCGCCCAACTAAGGTTTGGGGGCCCCCAAGAGACCCAGTACTTC. Translating gives CSAQLRFGGPQETQYF. The V call is TRBV29-1, the J call TRBJ2-5; possibly TRBD1 for D (6 bases). The CDR3 extends over 16 amino acids. Germline V CDR1 and CDR2: SQVTM, ANQGSEA. Trimming left V 7 bases short and J 1 base short, with 22 bases between.

This clonotype was detected a few times. V usage is TRBV15 and J usage is TRBJ2-5; the D gene is possibly TRBD2 (5 bases). CDR1 LNHNV and CDR2 YYDKDF come from the germline V gene (reference sequence). V lost 5 bases and J lost 5, with 21 bases in between. This CDR3 has 16 amino acids. CDR3 coding DNA: TGTGCCACCAGCCCCTTCCGGGCGGTTCGGAGGGAGACCCAGTACTTC. The encoded protein is CATSPFRAVRRETQYF.

The chain is built from TRBV12-3 or TRBV12-4 and TRBJ2-7; possibly TRBD1 for D (5 bases). The ends were cut back, 3 bases at V and 4 bases at J, with 25 bases in the middle. There are 18 residues in the CDR3. CDR3 sequence: CASSFKGSWAPRLYEQYF. The CDR3 coding sequence is TGTGCCAGCAGTTTCAAGGGGTCTTGGGCCCCGCGCCTATACGAGCAGTACTTC.

This clonotype was recorded a few times. The V and J genes are TRBV10-3 and TRBJ1-1; TRBD1 aligns across 9 bases. After removal of 0 bases from V and 1 base from J, the junction contained 6 bases not matched to a gene. Per germline, CDR1 ENHRY and CDR2 SYGVKD. The CDR3 totals 17 residues. This CDR3 reads CAISESSGQGQNTEAFF. CDR3 bases: TGTGCCATCAGTGAGTCTTCGGGACAGGGCCAGAACACTGAAGCTTTCTTT.

This clonotype was observed a few times. The chain joins TRBV20-1 to TRBJ2-1; TRBD2 might be the D (5 bases). This CDR3 has 12 residues. Trimming took 5 bases from V and 6 from J, leaving 11 bases between them. The germline V gene encodes CDR1 DFQATT and CDR2 SNEGSKA (reference sequence). CDR3 nucleotides: TGCAGTGCTTCTACTAGTCTCAATGAGCAGTTCTTC. It encodes CSASTSLNEQFF.

This clonotype was found a few times. This sequence joins TRBV5-5 and TRBJ2-1; 11 bases are a match to TRBD2. Germline CDR1 reads SGHKS; CDR2 reads YYEKEE (reference sequence). V trimming: 4 bases; J trimming: 5 bases; junction bases outside the gene matches: 5. The CDR3 is 15 amino acids. CDR3 DNA sequence: TGTGCCAGCAGCCCACTAGCGGGAGAAAACAATGAGCAGTTCTTC. Its translation: CASSPLAGENNEQFF.

V usage is TRBV5-1 and J usage is TRBJ2-4; 10 bases match TRBD1. CDR3 length: 14 amino acids. The junction had 5 bases not matched to a gene; V was cut back by 3 bases and J by 8 bases. Germline CDR1 is SGHRS and CDR2 is YFSETQ. The CDR3 DNA reads as TGCGCCAGCAGCTGGACAGGGGGTGAGGACATTCAGTACTTC. Translating it yields CASSWTGGEDIQYF. The entire variable domain, with the rest obtained from reference TRBV5-1 and TRBJ2-4, is as follows: KAGVTQTPRYLIKTRGQQVTLSCSPISGHRSVSWYQQTPGQGLQFLFEYFSETQRNKGNFPGRFSGRQFSNSRSEMNVSTLELGDSALYLCASSWTGGEDIQYFGAGTRLSVL.

J is TRBJ2-7 and V is TRBV20-1; D gene ambiguous. V lost 2 bases to trimming and J lost 2 bases, with 10 bases between them. The CDR3 covers 13 residues. Germline V gene lookup returns CDR1 DFQATT and CDR2 SNEGSKA (reference sequence). CDR3 loop: CSARNTLTYEQYF. The CDR3 bases are TGCAGTGCTAGAAACACCTTGACCTACGAGCAGTACTTC.

This clonotype was counted ten times or more. This chain uses TRBV5-1 with TRBJ2-7; TRBD1 agrees at 10 bases. The CDR3 totals 15 residues. The V segment lost 4 bases and the J segment 4 bases; nucleotides outside the gene matches: 8. CDR1 and CDR2 (germline): SGHRS, YFSETQ. CDR3 residues: CASSPRDRGPYEQYF. In DNA, the CDR3 is TGCGCCAGCAGCCCCCGGGACAGGGGACCTTACGAGCAGTACTTC.

This clonotype has just a few counts. The gene calls are TRBV29-1 and TRBJ1-3; 9 bases match TRBD1. The CDR3 loop spans 16 amino acids. Germline V CDR1 and CDR2: SQVTM, ANQGSEA. V lost 6 bases to trimming and J lost 1 base; unmatched junction nucleotides: 10. The CDR3 nucleotides are TGCAGCGTGGTACCCAGGACAGGGGCTTCTGGAAACACCATATATTTT. It encodes CSVVPRTGASGNTIYF.

V gene TRBV6-1 combines with J gene TRBJ2-5; 9 bases map to TRBD2. From germline, CDR1 is MNHNS and CDR2 SASEGT. After removal of 6 bases from V and 3 bases from J, the junction contained 8 bases not matched to a gene. The CDR3 loop spans 15 amino acids. The CDR3 loop reads CASSPLAGLEETQYF. DNA for the CDR3: TGTGCCAGCAGCCCCCTAGCGGGATTAGAAGAGACCCAGTACTTC.

This clonotype was counted once. This chain joins TRBV15 and TRBJ1-2; D is undetermined. Germline V CDR1 and CDR2: LNHNV, YYDKDF (reference sequence). V was clipped by 8 bases and J by 6 bases, with 10 bases between them. The CDR3 has 11 residues. The CDR3 DNA reads as TGTGCCACCGGGCGGGCGGATGGCTACACCTTC. Translated, it gives CATGRADGYTF.

The rearrangement uses TRBV15 and TRBJ1-5; 9 nucleotides agree with TRBD1. Germline CDR1 reads LNHNV; CDR2 reads YYDKDF (reference sequence). V shed 6 bases, J shed 4 bases, and the junction held 4 bases outside the gene matches. The CDR3 length is 14 residues. CDR3 nucleotides: TGTGCCACCAGAGGACAGGGGAGTAATCAGCCCCAGCATTTT. Encoded protein: CATRGQGSNQPQHF.

In this sample, this clonotype turned up a few times. V and J are TRBV10-3 and TRBJ2-7; 9 bases map to TRBD2. V shed 4 bases, J shed 5 bases, and the junction held 6 bases outside the gene matches. The CDR3 runs 14 residues. Germline V gene sequence: CDR1 ENHRY, CDR2 SYGVKD. Here the CDR3 reads CAISAVAGEDEQYF. In DNA, the CDR3 is TGTGCCATCAGTGCAGTAGCGGGAGAGGACGAGCAGTACTTC.

This clonotype was seen only a few times. V usage is TRBV5-6 and J usage is TRBJ2-5, with 15 bases fitting TRBD2. In germline, CDR1 is SGHDT, CDR2 YYEEEE. The CDR3 has 17 residues. Unmatched junction bases numbered 5, after V lost 0 bases and J lost 5 bases. The CDR3 spells CASSLEGLAGGRETQYF. DNA of the CDR3: TGTGCCAGCAGCTTGGAGGGACTAGCGGGAGGTCGTGAGACCCAGTACTTC.

The rearrangement joins TRBV14 to TRBJ1-1; tentative D call: TRBD1 (5 bases). V was trimmed by 2 bases and J by 0 bases, leaving 10 bases between them. Germline V lookup: CDR1 SGHDN, CDR2 FVKESK. This CDR3 comprises 15 residues. CDR3 amino acids: CASSQFRALNTEAFF. CDR3 nucleotides: TGTGCCAGCAGCCAATTCAGGGCCTTGAACACTGAAGCTTTCTTT.

This clonotype has a handful of counts. This chain joins TRBV20-1 and TRBJ2-3; 9 bases are a match to TRBD1. The length of the CDR3 is 15 residues. Germline CDR1 is DFQATT and CDR2 is SNEGSKA (reference sequence). Unmatched junction bases numbered 8, after V lost 3 bases and J lost 4 bases. The CDR3 sequence is CSARPGTGRADTQYF. In DNA, the CDR3 is TGCAGTGCTAGGCCCGGGACAGGGCGGGCAGATACGCAGTATTTT.

V usage is TRBV11-2 and J usage is TRBJ1-5; TRBD1 matches at 7 bases. The CDR3 is made up of 14 amino acids. Trimming removed 5 bases from V and 4 bases from J; junction bases left unmatched: 5. Germline-derived CDR1 and CDR2 are SGHAT and FQNNGV. CDR3 in amino acids: CASSQQGINQPQHF. The CDR3 coding sequence is TGTGCCAGCAGCCAACAGGGGATAAATCAGCCCCAGCATTTT.

J is TRBJ2-3 and V is TRBV5-1; 12 bases are shared with TRBD2. Trimming took 1 base from V and 5 from J; bases not matched to a gene: 8. Germline-derived CDR1 and CDR2 are SGHRS and YFSETQ. This CDR3 contains 17 residues. The CDR3 bases are TGCGCCAGCAGCTTGCTCCCGACTAGCGGGAGAGGAGATACGCAGTATTTT. Amino acid sequence: CASSLLPTSGRGDTQYF.

The chain combines TRBV11-2 with TRBJ1-1; D perhaps matches TRBD1 (5 bases). CDR1 and CDR2 (germline): SGHAT, FQNNGV. With 6 bases removed from V and 0 bases from J, the gap between germline ends came to 17 bases. The CDR3 totals 16 residues. In nucleotides, the CDR3 is TGTGCCAGCAGACCCTCTACAGGCTTAATGAACACTGAAGCTTTCTTT. Translated, it gives CASRPSTGLMNTEAFF.

This clonotype was counted only a few times. This rearrangement joins TRBV20-1 to TRBJ2-7, with 9 nucleotides matching TRBD2. The junction had 8 bases not matched to a gene; V was cut back by 0 bases and J by 2 bases. In germline, CDR1 is DFQATT, CDR2 SNEGSKA (reference sequence). The CDR3 loop spans 16 amino acids. In DNA, the CDR3 is TGCAGTGCTAGAGAGGGCGGGAGGGCTTCCCCCTACGAGCAGTACTTC. It is translated as CSAREGGRASPYEQYF.

The V gene is TRBV7-9, the J gene TRBJ2-3; maybe TRBD2 (6 bases). The germline V and J ends were trimmed by 6 bases and 6 bases, with 13 bases remaining between them. CDR3 size: 13 residues. CDR1 is SEHNR and CDR2 is FQNEAQ in the germline V gene (reference sequence). In DNA form, the CDR3 reads TGTGCCAGCAGACAGCGGGCGAGGGATACGCAGTATTTT. The encoded protein is CASRQRARDTQYF.

This clonotype was detected many times. The chain has TRBV20-1 and TRBJ1-2, with TRBD1 matching over 10 bases. CDR3 length equals 16 residues. Germline V lookup: CDR1 DFQATT, CDR2 SNEGSKA (reference sequence). V gave up 3 bases and J gave up 4 bases; unmatched junction bases: 11. The chain's CDR3 is CSARGVWDRGSYGYTF. CDR3 in DNA: TGCAGTGCTAGGGGCGTGTGGGACAGGGGTAGCTATGGCTACACCTTC.

This chain uses TRBV27 with TRBJ2-7; D uncertain. The CDR3 totals 13 residues. Germline CDR1 MNHEY, CDR2 SMNVEV (reference sequence). V gave up 3 bases and J gave up 3 bases, with 9 bases separating them. The CDR3 bases are TGTGCCAGCAGTTTTCACATGAACTACGAGCAGTACTTC. Amino acid sequence: CASSFHMNYEQYF.

The table lists this clonotype with a few counts. This chain links TRBV7-6 with TRBJ2-2, with D possibly called TRBD1 or TRBD2 (5 bases each). The germline gives CDR1 SGHVS, CDR2 FNYEAQ. Trimming removed 5 bases from V and 6 bases from J, with 16 bases in between. This CDR3 region has 15 residues. The CDR3 nucleotides read TGTGCCAGCAGCCCTTTAGTTGGGGACCCCGGGGAGCTGTTTTTT. Protein: CASSPLVGDPGELFF.

This clonotype has more than one count but fewer than ten. This chain uses TRBV7-2 with TRBJ2-5, with D possibly being TRBD2 (5 bases). V dropped 0 bases and J dropped 3 bases, with 8 bases sitting between them. This CDR3 contains 14 residues. Germline V gene data show CDR1 as SGHTA and CDR2 as FQGNSA. In DNA, the CDR3 is TGTGCCAGCAGCTTAGCGGTTAGCGAAGAGACCCAGTACTTC. Translation: CASSLAVSEETQYF.